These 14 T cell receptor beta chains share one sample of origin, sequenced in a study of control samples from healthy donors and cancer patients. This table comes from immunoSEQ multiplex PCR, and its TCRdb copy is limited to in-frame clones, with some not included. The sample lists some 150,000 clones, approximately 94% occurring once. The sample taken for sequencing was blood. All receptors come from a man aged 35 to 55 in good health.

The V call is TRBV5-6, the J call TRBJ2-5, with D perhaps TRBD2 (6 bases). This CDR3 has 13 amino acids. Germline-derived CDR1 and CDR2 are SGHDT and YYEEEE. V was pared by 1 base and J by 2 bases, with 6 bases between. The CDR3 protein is CASSLLAQETQYF. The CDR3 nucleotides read TGTGCCAGCAGCTTGCTAGCGCAAGAGACCCAGTACTTC.

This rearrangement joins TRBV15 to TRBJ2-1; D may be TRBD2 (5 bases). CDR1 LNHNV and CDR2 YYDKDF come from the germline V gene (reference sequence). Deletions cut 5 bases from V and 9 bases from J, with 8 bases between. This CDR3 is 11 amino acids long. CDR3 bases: TGTGCCACCAGCCTAGAGGGTGAGCAGTTCTTC. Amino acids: CATSLEGEQFF.

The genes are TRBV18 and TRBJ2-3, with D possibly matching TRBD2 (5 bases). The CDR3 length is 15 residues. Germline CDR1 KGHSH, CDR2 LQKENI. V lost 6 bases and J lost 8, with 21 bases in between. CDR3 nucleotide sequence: TGTGCCAGCTCCCGCCATTCGGGAATTGAAGGTACGCAGTATTTT. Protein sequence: CASSRHSGIEGTQYF.

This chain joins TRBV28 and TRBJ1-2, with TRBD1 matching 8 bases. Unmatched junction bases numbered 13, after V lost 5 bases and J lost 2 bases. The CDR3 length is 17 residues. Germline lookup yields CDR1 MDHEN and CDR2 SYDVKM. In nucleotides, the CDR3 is TGTGCCAGCAGTCACCGGACAGGGTTTAAGAAAAACTATGGCTACACCTTC. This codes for CASSHRTGFKKNYGYTF.

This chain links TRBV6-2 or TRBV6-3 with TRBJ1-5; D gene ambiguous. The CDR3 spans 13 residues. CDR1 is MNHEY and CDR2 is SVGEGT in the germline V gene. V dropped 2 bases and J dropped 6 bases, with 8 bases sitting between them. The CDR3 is CASSYAFGQPQHF. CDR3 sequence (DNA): TGTGCCAGCAGTTACGCCTTTGGTCAGCCCCAGCATTTT.

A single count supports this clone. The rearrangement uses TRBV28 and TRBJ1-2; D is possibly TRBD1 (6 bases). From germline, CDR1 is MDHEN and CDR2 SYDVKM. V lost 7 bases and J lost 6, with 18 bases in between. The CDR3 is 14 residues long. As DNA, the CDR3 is TGTGCCAGCACCGAGGGTGGGGGGCTGAATGGCTACACCTTC. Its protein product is CASTEGGGLNGYTF.

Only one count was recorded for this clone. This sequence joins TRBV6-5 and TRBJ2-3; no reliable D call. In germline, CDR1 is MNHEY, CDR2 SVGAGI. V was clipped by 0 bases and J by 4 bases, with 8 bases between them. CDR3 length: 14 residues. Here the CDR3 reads CASSYSSSADTQYF. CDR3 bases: TGTGCCAGCAGTTACTCTAGTTCTGCAGATACGCAGTATTTT.

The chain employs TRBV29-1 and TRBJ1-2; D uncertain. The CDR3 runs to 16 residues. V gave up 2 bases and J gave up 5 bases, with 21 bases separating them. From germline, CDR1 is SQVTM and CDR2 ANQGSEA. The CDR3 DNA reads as TGCAGCGTTGAATCTCATAGGACTGCTTCCAAGTATGGCTACACCTTC. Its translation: CSVESHRTASKYGYTF.

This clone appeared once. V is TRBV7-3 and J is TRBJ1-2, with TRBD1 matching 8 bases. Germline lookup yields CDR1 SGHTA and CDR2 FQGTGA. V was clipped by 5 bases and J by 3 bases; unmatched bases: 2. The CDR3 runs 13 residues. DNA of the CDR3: TGTGCCAGCAGCCGGGACAGGTACTATGGCTACACCTTC. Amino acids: CASSRDRYYGYTF.

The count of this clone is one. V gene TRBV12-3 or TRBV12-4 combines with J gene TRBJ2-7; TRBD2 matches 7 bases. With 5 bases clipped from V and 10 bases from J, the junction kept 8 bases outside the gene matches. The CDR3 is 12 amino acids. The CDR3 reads CASSPAGSGQYF. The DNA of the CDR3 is TGTGCCAGCAGTCCAGCGGGGTCGGGACAGTACTTC.

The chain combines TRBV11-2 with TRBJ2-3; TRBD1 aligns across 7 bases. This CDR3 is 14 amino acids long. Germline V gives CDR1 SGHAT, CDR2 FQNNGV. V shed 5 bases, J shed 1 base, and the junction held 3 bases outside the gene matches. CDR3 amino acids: CASSPGQGTDTQYF. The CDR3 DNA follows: TGTGCCAGCAGCCCCGGACAGGGCACAGATACGCAGTATTTT.

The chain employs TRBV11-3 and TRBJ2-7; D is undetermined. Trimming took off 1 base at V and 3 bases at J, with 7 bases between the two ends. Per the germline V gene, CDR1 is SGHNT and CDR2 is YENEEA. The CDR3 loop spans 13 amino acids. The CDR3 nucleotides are TGTGCCAGCAGCTTAGTGTCCCACTACGAGCAGTACTTC. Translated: CASSLVSHYEQYF.

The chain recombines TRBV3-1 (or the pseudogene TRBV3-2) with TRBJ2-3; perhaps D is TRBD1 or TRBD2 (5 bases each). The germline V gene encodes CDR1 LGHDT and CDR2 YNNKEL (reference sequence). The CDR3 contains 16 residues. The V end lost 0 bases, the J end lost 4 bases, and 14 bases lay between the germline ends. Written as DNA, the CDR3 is TGTGCCAGCAGCCAAGATGCGGGCCAGGGCGCAGATACGCAGTATTTT. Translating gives CASSQDAGQGADTQYF.

Here the CDR3 reads CAGHRSDSHVTPIQMKKLFF. The CDR3 nucleotides read TGTGCCGGACATCGCTCGGACAGCCACGTTACTCCAATACAAATGAAAAAACTGTTTTTT. J is TRBJ1-4 and V is TRBV19; D possibly corresponds to TRBD1 (6 bases). The CDR3 is 20 residues long. V was trimmed by 11 bases and J by 9 bases, leaving 40 bases between them. The germline V gene has CDR1 LNHDA and CDR2 SQIVND (reference sequence).